The following is a T cell receptor beta chain sequence with its context. This record comes from a study of blood T cell repertoires in COVID-19. The wider study: From T cells, B-cell-depleted T cells, or PBMCs came the material, which was cDNA or gDNA.

The V gene's germline CDR1 is SEHNR and CDR2 FQNEAQ (reference sequence). The CDR3 has 15 residues. Trimming took 4 bases from V and 0 from J, leaving 10 bases between them. In the source study's methods: Amplification of reference gene primers provided the estimated nucleated cell counts. Clones were sequenced by immunoSEQ multiplex PCR, and TCRdb holds only the in-frame ones, with some missing. Clonal size and the V and J genes are those of that table, whereas D and trimming came from the DNA. This sample has approximately 74,000 clones, with around 88% found just once. The rearrangement uses TRBV7-9 and TRBJ1-5; D remains unclear. This TCR was sampled from a woman older than 75 with active or convalescent COVID-19. The sequencing input was peripheral blood. This CDR3 is CASSSLINSNQPQHF. DNA for the CDR3: TGTGCCAGCAGCTCTCTTATAAATAGCAATCAGCCCCAGCATTTT.